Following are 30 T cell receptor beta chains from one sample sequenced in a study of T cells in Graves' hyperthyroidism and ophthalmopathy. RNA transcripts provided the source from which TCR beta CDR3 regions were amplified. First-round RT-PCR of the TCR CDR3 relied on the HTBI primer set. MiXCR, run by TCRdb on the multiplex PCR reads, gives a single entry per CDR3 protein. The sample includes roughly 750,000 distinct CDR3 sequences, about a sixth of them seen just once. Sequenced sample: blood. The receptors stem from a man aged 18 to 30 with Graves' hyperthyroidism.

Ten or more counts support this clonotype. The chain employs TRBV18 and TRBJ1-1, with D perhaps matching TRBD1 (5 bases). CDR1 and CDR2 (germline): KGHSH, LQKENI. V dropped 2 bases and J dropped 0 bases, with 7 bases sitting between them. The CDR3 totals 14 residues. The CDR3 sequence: CASSPRTLNTEAFF. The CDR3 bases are TGTGCCAGCTCACCAAGGACACTGAACACTGAAGCTTTCTTT.

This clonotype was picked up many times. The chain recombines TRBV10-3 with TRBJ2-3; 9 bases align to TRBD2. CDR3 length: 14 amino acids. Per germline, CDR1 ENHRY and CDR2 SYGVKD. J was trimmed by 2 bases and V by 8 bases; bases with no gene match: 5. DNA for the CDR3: TGTGCCATCGACCCTAGCGGGAACACAGATACGCAGTATTTT. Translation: CAIDPSGNTDTQYF.

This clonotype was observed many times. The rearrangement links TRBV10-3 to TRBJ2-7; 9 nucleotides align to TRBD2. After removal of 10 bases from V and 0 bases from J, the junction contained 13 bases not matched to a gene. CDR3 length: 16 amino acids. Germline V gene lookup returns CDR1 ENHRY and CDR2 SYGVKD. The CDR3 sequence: CASWGIAGDGSYEQYF. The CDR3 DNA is TGTGCCAGCTGGGGAATAGCGGGAGACGGCTCCTACGAGCAGTACTTC.

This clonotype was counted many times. The CDR3 region is CAISGRTGGTYNEQFF. The DNA of the CDR3 is TGTGCCATCAGTGGTCGGACAGGGGGCACATACAATGAGCAGTTCTTC. The V and J genes are TRBV10-3 and TRBJ2-1; 11 nucleotides line up with TRBD1. Germline values: CDR1 ENHRY, CDR2 SYGVKD. Losses at the gene ends were 4 bases for V and 4 bases for J; bases not matched to a gene: 6. CDR3 size: 16 residues.

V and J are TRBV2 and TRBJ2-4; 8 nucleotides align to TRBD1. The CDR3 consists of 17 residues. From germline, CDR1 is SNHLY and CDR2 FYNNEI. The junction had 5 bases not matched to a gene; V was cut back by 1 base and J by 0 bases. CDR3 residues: CASSEEPGGRAKNIQYF. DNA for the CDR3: TGTGCCAGCAGTGAAGAGCCAGGGGGCAGAGCCAAAAACATTCAGTACTTC.

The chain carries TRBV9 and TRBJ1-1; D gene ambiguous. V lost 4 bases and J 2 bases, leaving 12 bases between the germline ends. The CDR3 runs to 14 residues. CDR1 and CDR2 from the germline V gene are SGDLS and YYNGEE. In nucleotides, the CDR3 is TGTGCCAGCAGCCCGGCGGGGTTCAACACTGAAGCTTTCTTT. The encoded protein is CASSPAGFNTEAFF.

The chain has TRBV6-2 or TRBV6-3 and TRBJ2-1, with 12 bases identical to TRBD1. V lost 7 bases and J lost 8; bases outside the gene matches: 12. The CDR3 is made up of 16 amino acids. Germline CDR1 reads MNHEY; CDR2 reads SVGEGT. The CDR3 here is CASKKRPGQGAHEQFF. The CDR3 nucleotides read TGTGCCAGCAAGAAAAGGCCGGGACAGGGGGCCCATGAGCAGTTCTTC.

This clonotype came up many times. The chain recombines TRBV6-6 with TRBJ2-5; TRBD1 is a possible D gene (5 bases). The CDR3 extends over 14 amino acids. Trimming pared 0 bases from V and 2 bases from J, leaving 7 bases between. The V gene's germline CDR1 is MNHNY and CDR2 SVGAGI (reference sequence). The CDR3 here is CASSYSQGQETQYF. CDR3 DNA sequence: TGTGCCAGCAGTTACTCCCAGGGTCAAGAGACCCAGTACTTC.

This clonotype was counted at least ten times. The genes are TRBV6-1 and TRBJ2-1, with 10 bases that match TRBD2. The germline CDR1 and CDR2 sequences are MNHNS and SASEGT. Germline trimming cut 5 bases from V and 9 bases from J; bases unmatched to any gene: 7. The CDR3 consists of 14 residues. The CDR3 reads CASSFGSSGGEQFF. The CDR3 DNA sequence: TGTGCCAGCAGTTTCGGGTCTAGCGGGGGTGAGCAGTTCTTC.

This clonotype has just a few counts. The DNA for the CDR3 is TGCGCCAGCAGCTTGGGTCGTCACTCTGGGGCCAACGTCCTGACTTTC. Residues: CASSLGRHSGANVLTF. The chain employs TRBV5-1 and TRBJ2-6; D is unresolved. This CDR3 has 16 residues. V shed 0 bases and J shed 0 bases, with 7 bases lying between them. The germline V gene has CDR1 SGHRS and CDR2 YFSETQ.

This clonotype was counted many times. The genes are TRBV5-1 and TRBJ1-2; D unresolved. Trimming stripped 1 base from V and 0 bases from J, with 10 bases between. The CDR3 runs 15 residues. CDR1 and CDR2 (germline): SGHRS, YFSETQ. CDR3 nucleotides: TGCGCCAGCAGCTTGACACGGGTTTCTAACTATGGCTACACCTTC. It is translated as CASSLTRVSNYGYTF. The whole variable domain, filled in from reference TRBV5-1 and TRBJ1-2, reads KAGVTQTPRYLIKTRGQQVTLSCSPISGHRSVSWYQQTPGQGLQFLFEYFSETQRNKGNFPGRFSGRQFSNSRSEMNVSTLELGDSALYLCASSLTRVSNYGYTFGSGTRLTVV.

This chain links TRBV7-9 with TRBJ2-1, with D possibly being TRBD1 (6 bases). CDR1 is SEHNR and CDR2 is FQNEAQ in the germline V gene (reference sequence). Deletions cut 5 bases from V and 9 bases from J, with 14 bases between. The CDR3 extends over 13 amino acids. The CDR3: CASSVGLGGEQFF. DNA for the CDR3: TGTGCCAGCAGCGTGGGGCTAGGGGGTGAGCAGTTCTTC.

In nucleotides, the CDR3 is TGTGCCAGTAGTACCGACAGGGAGCCTGGTGAGGCCAGTGAAGCTTTCTTT. Translation: CASSTDREPGEASEAFF. J is TRBJ1-1 and V is TRBV19; TRBD1 agrees at 7 bases. The length of the CDR3 is 17 residues. Germline V gives CDR1 LNHDA, CDR2 SQIVND (reference sequence). Unmatched junction bases numbered 18, after V lost 4 bases and J lost 7 bases. Combining the CDR3 with reference TRBV19 and TRBJ1-1 gives the whole variable domain DGGITQSPKYLFRKEGQNVTLSCEQNLNHDAMYWYRQDPGQGLRLIYYSQIVNDFQKGDIAEGYSVSREKKESFPLTVTSAQKNPTAFYLCASSTDREPGEASEAFFGQGTRLTVV.

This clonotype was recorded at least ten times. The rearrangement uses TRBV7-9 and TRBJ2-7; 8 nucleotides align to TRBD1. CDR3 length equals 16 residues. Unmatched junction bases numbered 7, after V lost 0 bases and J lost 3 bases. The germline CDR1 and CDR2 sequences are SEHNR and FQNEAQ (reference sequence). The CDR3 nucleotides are TGTGCCAGCAGCTTAGCCCCGACAGGGGACCTCTACGAGCAGTACTTC. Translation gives CASSLAPTGDLYEQYF.

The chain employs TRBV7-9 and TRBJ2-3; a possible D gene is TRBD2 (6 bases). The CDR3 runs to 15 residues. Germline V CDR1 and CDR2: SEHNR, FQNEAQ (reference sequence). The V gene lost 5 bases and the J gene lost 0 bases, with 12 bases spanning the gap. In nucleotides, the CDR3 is TGTGCCAGCAGCCCACGGGAGATTAGCACAGATACGCAGTATTTT. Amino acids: CASSPREISTDTQYF.

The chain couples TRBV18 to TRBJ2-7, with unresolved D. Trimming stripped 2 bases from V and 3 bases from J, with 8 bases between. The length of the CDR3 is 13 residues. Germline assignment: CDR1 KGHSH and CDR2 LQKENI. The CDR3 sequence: CASSPYQYYEQYF. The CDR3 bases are TGTGCCAGCTCACCATACCAGTACTACGAGCAGTACTTC.

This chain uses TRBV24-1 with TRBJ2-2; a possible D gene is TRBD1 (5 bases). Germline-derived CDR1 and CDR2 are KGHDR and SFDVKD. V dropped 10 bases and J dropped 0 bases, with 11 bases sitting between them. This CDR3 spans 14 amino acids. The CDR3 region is CATSTETNTGELFF. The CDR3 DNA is TGTGCCACTTCGACAGAGACGAACACCGGGGAGCTGTTTTTT.

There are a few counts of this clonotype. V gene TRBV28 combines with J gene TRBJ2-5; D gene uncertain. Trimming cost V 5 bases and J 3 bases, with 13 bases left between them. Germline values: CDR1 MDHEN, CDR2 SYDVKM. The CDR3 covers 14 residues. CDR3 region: CASSPTYGEETQYF. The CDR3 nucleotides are TGTGCCAGCAGTCCCACATATGGGGAAGAGACCCAGTACTTC.

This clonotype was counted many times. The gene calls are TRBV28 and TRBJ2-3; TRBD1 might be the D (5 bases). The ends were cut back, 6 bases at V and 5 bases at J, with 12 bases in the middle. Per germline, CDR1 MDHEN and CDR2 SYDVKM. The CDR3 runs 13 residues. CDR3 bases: TGTGCCAGCAGGTCATCAGGGAAAGATACGCAGTATTTT. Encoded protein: CASRSSGKDTQYF.

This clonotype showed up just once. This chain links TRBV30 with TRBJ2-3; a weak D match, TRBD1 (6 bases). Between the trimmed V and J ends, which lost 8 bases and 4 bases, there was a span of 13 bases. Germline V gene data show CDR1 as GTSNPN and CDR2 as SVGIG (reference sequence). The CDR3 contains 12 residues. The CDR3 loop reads CAEDGGADTQYF. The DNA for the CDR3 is TGTGCCGAGGATGGGGGCGCAGATACGCAGTATTTT. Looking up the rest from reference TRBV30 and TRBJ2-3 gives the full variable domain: SQTIHQWPATLVQPVGSPLSLECTVEGTSNPNLYWYRQAAGRGLQLLFYSVGIGQISSEVPQNLSASRPQDRQFILSSKKLLLSDSGFYLCAEDGGADTQYFGPGTRLTVL.

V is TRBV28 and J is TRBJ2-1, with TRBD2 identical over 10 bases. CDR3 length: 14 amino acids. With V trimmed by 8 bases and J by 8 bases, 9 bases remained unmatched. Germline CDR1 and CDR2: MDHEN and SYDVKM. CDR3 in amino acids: CASEPSGSLHEQFF. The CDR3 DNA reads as TGTGCCAGCGAGCCTAGCGGGAGTTTGCATGAGCAGTTCTTC.

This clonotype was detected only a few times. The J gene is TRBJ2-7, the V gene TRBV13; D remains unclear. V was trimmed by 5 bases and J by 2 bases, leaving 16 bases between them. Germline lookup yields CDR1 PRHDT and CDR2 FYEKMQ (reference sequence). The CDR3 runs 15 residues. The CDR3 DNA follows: TGTGCCAGCAGCCTAGTCTTGGGCGGTACCTACGAGCAGTACTTC. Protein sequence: CASSLVLGGTYEQYF.

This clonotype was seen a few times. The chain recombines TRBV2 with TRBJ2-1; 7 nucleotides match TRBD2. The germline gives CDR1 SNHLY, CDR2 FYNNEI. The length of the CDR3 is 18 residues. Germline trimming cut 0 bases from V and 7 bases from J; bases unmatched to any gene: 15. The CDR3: CASSEALWGSGSSNEQFF. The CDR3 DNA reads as TGTGCCAGCAGTGAAGCGCTTTGGGGTAGCGGGTCTTCAAATGAGCAGTTCTTC.

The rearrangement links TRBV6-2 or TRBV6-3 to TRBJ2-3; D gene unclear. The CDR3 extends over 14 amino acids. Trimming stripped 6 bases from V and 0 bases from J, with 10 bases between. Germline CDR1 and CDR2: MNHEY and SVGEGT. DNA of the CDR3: TGTGCCAGCAGGATCCTCCGGAGCACAGATACGCAGTATTTT. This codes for CASRILRSTDTQYF.

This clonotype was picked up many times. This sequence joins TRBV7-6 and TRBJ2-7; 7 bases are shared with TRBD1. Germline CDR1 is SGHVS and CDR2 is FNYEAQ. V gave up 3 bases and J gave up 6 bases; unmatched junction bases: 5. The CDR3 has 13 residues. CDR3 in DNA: TGTGCCAGCAGCTTGGACAGGAAGGGCGAGCAGTACTTC. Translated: CASSLDRKGEQYF.

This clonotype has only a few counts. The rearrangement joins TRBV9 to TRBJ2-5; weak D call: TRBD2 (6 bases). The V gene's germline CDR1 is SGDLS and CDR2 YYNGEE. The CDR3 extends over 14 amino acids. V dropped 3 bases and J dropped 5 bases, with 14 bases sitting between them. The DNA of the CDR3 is TGTGCCAGCAGCGATACTAGCAGTCGTGAGACCCAGTACTTC. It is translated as CASSDTSSRETQYF. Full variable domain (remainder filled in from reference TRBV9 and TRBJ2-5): DSGVTQTPKHLITATGQRVTLRCSPRSGDLSVYWYQQSLDQGLQFLIQYYNGEERAKGNILERFSAQQFPDLHSELNLSSLELGDSALYFCASSDTSSRETQYFGPGTRLLVL.

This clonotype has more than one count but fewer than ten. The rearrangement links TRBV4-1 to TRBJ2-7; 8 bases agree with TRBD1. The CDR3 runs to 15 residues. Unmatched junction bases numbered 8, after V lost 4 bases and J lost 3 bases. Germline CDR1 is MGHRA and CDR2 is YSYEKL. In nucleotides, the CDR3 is TGCGCCAGCAGCCTTAGACAGGGGACAAACTACGAGCAGTACTTC. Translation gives CASSLRQGTNYEQYF.

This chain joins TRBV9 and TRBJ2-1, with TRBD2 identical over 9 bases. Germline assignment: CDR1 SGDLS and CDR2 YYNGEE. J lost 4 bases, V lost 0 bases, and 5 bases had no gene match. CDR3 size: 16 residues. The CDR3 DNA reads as TGTGCCAGCAGCGTAGCTCTGACTAGCGGTTACAATGAGCAGTTCTTC. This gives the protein CASSVALTSGYNEQFF.

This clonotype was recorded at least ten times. CDR3 protein: CASSRFPGELFF. The CDR3 DNA reads TGTGCCAGCAGCCGATTCCCCGGGGAGCTGTTTTTT. This chain connects TRBV3-1 to TRBJ2-2; no definite D call. In germline, CDR1 is LGHDT, CDR2 YNNKEL (reference sequence). The CDR3 spans 12 residues. The V gene lost 4 bases and the J gene lost 6 bases, with 6 bases spanning the gap.

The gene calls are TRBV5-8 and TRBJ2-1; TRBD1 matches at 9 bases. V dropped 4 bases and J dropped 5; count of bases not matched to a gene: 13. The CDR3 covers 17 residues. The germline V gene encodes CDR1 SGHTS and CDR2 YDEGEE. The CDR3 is CASSDHTGTGMNNEQFF. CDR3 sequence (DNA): TGTGCCAGCAGCGACCACACCGGGACAGGGATGAACAATGAGCAGTTCTTC.